This TCR beta chain derives from a study of cytomegalovirus exposure and HLA in healthy donors. Study-level results: V- and J-gene trimming in TCR beta was tied to a missense DCLRE1C variant by an analysis performed later. An analysis that was carried out later associated 16,951 TCR beta sequences with HLA alleles at 0.05 false discovery rate.

From germline, CDR1 is SGHRS and CDR2 YFSETQ. The CDR3 runs to 16 residues. Trimming removed 0 bases from V and 8 bases from J, with 18 bases in between. About this clone itself: The antigen is undetermined.

This PCR relied on a set of 60 Vbeta primers and 13 Jbeta primers. Sequenced by immunoSEQ multiplex PCR; TCRdb stores in-frame clones only, minus some. The sample consists of some 100,000 clones, less than 85% of them appearing once. The sample comprised PBMCs. This TCR derives from a man aged 45-65 years in good health and CMV-seropositive. This chain joins TRBV5-1 and TRBJ2-4; no clear D gene. CDR3 protein: CASSLAPTAPADIQYF. CDR3 DNA: TGCGCCAGCAGCTTGGCACCGACTGCTCCGGCGGACATTCAGTACTTC.